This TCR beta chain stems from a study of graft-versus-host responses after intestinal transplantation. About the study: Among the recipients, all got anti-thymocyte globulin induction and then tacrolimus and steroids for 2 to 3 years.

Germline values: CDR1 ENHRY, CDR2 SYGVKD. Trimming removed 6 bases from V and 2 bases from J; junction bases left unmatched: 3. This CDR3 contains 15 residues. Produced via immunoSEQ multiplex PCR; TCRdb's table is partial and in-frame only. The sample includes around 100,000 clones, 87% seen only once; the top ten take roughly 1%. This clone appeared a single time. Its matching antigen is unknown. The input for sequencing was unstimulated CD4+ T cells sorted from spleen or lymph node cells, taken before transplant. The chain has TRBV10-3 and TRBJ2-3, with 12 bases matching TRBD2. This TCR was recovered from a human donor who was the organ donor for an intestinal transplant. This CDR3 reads CAIRGTSGSTDTQYF. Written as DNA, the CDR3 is TGTGCCATCAGGGGGACTAGCGGGTCCACAGATACGCAGTATTTT.